The entry below gives a single TCR beta chain sequence along with its context. The age range of participants was 18 to 89 years, with residence in under 30 US areas. Assignment of participants to cohorts was predicated upon participant-reported clinical history. Two consecutive negative NP/OP PCR tests, clearance, or resolved symptoms defined Cohort 3 recovery. This specimen belongs to a study of blood T cell repertoires in COVID-19. CDR1 is MNHEY and CDR2 is SVGAGI in the germline V gene. The CDR3 has 13 amino acids. Trimming shortened V by 5 bases and J by 0 bases, and 7 bases separated the two germline ends. Assay: immunoSEQ multiplex PCR; the TCRdb copy retains only in-frame clones and omits some. Among roughly 200,000 clones listed, approximately 85% were seen once.

Sequenced: PBMCs or T cells enriched from blood (not recorded which). This sequence was found in a man aged 40-55 years who had recovered from COVID-19. The chain couples TRBV6-5 to TRBJ1-1; D unresolved. The CDR3: CASSPSMNTEAFF. CDR3 DNA sequence: TGTGCCAGCAGTCCATCTATGAACACTGAAGCTTTCTTT.